The T cell receptor (beta chain) described here comes from a study of blood T cell repertoires in COVID-19. Overall study context: The samples span acute and convalescent COVID-19 from the United States, Italy and Spain.

Original analysis: For nucleated cells, counts were estimated from reference gene primer amplification. The assay was immunoSEQ multiplex PCR, and TCRdb's table has in-frame clones only and misses some. Clone size and V and J calls were adopted from that table, with D and trimming inferred from the DNA. The sample carries under 150,000 clones, roughly 90% recorded once. The sequenced sample consisted of peripheral blood. The origin of this receptor is a human donor in a cohort sampled during active COVID-19.

CDR3 in DNA: TGTGCCAGCAGCTTAGTTAGGGGCGGGGCCCCCGAGCAGTTCTTC. This sequence encodes CASSLVRGGAPEQFF. The chain joins TRBV11-2 to TRBJ2-1, with D possibly matching TRBD2 (6 bases). CDR3 length: 15 amino acids. Deletions cut 1 base from V and 10 bases from J, with 17 bases between. Germline CDR1 SGHAT, CDR2 FQNNGV.